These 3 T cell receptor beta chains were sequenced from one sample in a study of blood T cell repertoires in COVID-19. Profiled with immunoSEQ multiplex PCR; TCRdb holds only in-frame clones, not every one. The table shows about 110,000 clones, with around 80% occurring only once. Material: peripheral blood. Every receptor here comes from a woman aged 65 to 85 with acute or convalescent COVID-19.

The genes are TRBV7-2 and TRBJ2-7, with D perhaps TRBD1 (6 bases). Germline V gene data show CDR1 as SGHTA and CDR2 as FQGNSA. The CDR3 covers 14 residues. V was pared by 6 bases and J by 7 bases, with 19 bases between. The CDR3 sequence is CASSQGRGIGEQYF. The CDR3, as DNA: TGTGCCAGCAGTCAGGGAAGGGGGATTGGGGAGCAGTACTTC.

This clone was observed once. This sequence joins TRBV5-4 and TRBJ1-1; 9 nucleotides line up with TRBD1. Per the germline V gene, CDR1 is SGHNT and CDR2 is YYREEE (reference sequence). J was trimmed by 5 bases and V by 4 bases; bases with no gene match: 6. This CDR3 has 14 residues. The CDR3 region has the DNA TGTGCCAGCAGCGCCACAGGGGGCGGGACTGAAGCTTTCTTT. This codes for CASSATGGGTEAFF.

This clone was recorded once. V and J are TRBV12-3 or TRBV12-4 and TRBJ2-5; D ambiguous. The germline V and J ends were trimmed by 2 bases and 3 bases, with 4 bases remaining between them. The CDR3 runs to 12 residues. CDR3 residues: CASSLTEETQYF. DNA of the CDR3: TGTGCCAGCAGTTTAACGGAAGAGACCCAGTACTTC.